The clone carrying this T cell receptor beta chain was observed many times. The CDR3 is made up of 15 amino acids. Trimming pared 1 base from V and 0 bases from J, leaving 7 bases between. Germline CDR1 reads MDHEN; CDR2 reads SYDVKM. Sorting was used to obtain naive CD8 T cells (CD8+CD4-CCR7+CD45RA+). This record belongs to a study of molecular identifiers for immune sequencing clone quantification. TCRdb analysed the PCR reads with MiXCR anew, one entry per CDR3 protein. There are about 510,000 distinct CDR3 sequences in the sample; around 23% occur only once, and roughly 0.77% lies in the top ten. Sequencing was done on a sample of naive CD8+ T cells from blood, with Jurkat cell RNA spiked in. Subset reported: FACS-sorted CD8+CD4-CCR7+CD45RA+ naive T cells. This TCR was recovered from a human donor in good health. Some libraries in this study had Jurkat cell RNA spiked in. The V gene is TRBV28, the J gene TRBJ1-3; D is ambiguous. For the CDR3, the DNA is TGTGCCAGCAGTTTATTACCGGCCTCTGGAAACACCATATATTTT. Protein: CASSLLPASGNTIYF.